The T cell receptor (beta chain) under discussion was sequenced for a study of T cell repertoires in cytomegalovirus infection. Study details: Recently identified HLA-C-restricted CMV epitopes were among the peptides used. Indications came from public TCR beta signatures; they pointed to CMV infection and to a matching HLA type.

Whole-study findings and limits: In two of eight donors, the top clonotype was HLA-C-restricted CMV-specific.

With regard to this clonotype: Its antigen is undetermined.

MiXCR, run by TCRdb on the reads, gives a single entry per CDR3 protein. The sample lists 550,000 to 700,000 distinct CDR3 sequences, 40% occurring once. This clonotype was obtained from a human donor in good health (CMV status not recorded). Some clones in this sample may be carry-over from other donors' samples. The sequencing used cultured PBMCs, collected from culture after CMV antigen stimulation.

The CDR3 here is CASRGWGQGKETQYF. The CDR3 bases are TGTGCCAGCAGGGGATGGGGACAGGGTAAAGAGACCCAGTACTTC. This rearrangement joins TRBV6-5 to TRBJ2-5; TRBD1 matches 9 bases. Germline CDR1 reads MNHEY; CDR2 reads SVGAGI. CDR3 size: 15 residues. J lost 3 bases, V lost 6 bases, and 8 bases had no gene match.